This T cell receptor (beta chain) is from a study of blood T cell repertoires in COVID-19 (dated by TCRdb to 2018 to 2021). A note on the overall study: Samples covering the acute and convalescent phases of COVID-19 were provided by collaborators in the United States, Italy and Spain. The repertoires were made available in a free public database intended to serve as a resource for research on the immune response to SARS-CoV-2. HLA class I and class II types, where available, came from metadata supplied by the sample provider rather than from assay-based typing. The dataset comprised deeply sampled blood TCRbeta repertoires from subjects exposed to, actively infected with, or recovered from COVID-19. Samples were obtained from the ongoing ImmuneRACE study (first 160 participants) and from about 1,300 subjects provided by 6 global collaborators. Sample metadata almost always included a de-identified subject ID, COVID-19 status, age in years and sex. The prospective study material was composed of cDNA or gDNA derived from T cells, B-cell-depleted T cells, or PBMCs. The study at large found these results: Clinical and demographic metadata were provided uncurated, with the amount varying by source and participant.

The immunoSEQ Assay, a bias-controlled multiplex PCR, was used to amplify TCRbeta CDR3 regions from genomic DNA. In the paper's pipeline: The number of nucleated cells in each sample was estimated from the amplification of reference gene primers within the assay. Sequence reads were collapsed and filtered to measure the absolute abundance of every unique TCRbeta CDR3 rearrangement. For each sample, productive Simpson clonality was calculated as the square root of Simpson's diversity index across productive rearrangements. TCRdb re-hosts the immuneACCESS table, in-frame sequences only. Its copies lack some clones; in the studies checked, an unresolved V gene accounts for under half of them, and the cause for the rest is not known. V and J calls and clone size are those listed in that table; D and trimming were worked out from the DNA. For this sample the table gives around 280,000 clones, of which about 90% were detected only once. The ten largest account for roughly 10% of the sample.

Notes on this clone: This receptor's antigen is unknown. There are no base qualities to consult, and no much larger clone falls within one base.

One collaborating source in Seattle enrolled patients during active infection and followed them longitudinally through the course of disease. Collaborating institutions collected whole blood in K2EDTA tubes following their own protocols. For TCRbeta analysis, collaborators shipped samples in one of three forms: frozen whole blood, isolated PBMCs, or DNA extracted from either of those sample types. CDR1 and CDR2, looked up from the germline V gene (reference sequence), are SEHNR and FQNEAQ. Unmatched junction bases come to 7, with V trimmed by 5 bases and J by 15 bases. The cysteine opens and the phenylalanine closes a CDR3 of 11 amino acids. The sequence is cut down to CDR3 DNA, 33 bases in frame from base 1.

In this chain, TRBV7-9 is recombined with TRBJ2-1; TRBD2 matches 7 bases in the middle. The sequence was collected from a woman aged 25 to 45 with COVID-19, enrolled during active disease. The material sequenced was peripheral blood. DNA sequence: TGTGCCAGCAGCGAAGGGGACTACCTGTTCTTC. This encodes CASSEGDYLFF.